The clone carrying this T cell receptor (beta chain) was observed at least ten times. Germline lookup yields CDR1 PRHDT and CDR2 FYEKMQ (reference sequence). CDR3 length equals 14 residues. Trimming took off 5 bases at V and 1 base at J, with 11 bases between the two ends. The source of the sample is a study of T cells in Graves' hyperthyroidism and ophthalmopathy. Amplification targeted TCR beta CDR3 regions from RNA transcripts. HTBI primers were used for first-round RT-PCR of the TCR CDR3. MiXCR, applied by TCRdb to the multiplex PCR reads, yields one record per CDR3 protein. The data contain about 400,000 distinct CDR3 sequences, 15% to 18% of them singletons.

This receptor was identified in a woman aged 18-29 years with Graves' hyperthyroidism. Specimen: blood. This chain connects TRBV13 to TRBJ2-5, with D possibly being TRBD2 (6 bases). The CDR3 bases are TGTGCCAGCAGCCCCCATAGCGGCCAAGAGACCCAGTACTTC. This sequence encodes CASSPHSGQETQYF.